This paragraph reports one T cell receptor (beta chain). Method: immunoSEQ multiplex PCR; TCRdb's copy keeps in-frame clones and lacks some. The table records roughly 120,000 clones, about 81% of them present only once. Trimming removed 3 bases from V and 3 bases from J; junction bases left unmatched: 6. This CDR3 is 16 amino acids long. Germline V gives CDR1 MGHRA, CDR2 YSYEKL. The time point was: pretreatment peripheral blood. The entry originates in a study of PD-L1 blockade in urothelial cancer. This sequence joins TRBV4-1 and TRBJ1-3; 9 bases are shared with TRBD1. This specimen was PBMCs, taken around atezolizumab (anti-PD-L1) treatment. The sequence came from a man in his fifties with urothelial cancer. The CDR3 DNA sequence: TGCGCCAGCAGCCACCTTGGGACAGGGATTGGAAACACCATATATTTT. Translating gives CASSHLGTGIGNTIYF.